Listed here are 24 T cell receptor beta chains from one sample, sequenced in a study of blood T cells in healthy people across ages. Primers used in a second PCR of about 7 to 11 cycles were a sample-barcoded 5' primer and a J-beta primer mix. TCRdb reprocessed the 5' RACE reads via MiXCR and lists one record per CDR3 protein. The data show about 810,000 distinct CDR3 sequences, around 36% seen once. Sequencing was performed on blood. These TCRs come from a man between 18 and 29 years old in good health.

This clonotype was recorded many times. The chain combines TRBV5-1 with TRBJ2-1, with 7 bases identical to TRBD1. The germline V gene has CDR1 SGHRS and CDR2 YFSETQ. This CDR3 contains 15 residues. J was trimmed by 2 bases and V by 2 bases; bases with no gene match: 4. The DNA of the CDR3 is TGCGCCAGCAGCTTAAGAAGGGGGCCCTACAATGAGCAGTTCTTC. It specifies CASSLRRGPYNEQFF.

The chain recombines TRBV7-2 with TRBJ2-3; TRBD2 matches 9 bases. Germline CDR1 and CDR2: SGHTA and FQGNSA. The ends lost 1 base at V and 2 bases at J; junction bases unmatched: 4. The CDR3 spans 16 residues. Here the CDR3 DNA reads TGTGCCAGCAGCTTAGTGGCGGGGGGGACCACAGATACGCAGTATTTT. This gives the protein CASSLVAGGTTDTQYF.

The CDR3 loop reads CASSLSNRASNQPQHF. The CDR3 DNA is TGTGCCAGCAGTTTATCGAACAGGGCAAGCAATCAGCCCCAGCATTTT. The chain carries TRBV27 and TRBJ1-5; D perhaps matches TRBD1 (6 bases). V lost 0 bases, J lost 1 base, and 10 bases lay in between. Germline CDR1 is MNHEY and CDR2 is SMNVEV (reference sequence). The CDR3 extends over 16 amino acids.

In regard to this clonotype: The junction does not match germline at one end; this may be a read error. V gene TRBV7-2 combines with J gene TRBJ2-5, with a tentative D call TRBD2 (5 bases). The CDR3 extends over 13 amino acids. The V gene's germline CDR1 is SGHTA and CDR2 FQGNSA. The CDR3 DNA reads TGCGCCAGTAGCTTAGCGACGGGGATTGAGCAGTACTTC. Translated: CASSLATGIEQYF. Drawing the rest from reference TRBV7-2 and TRBJ2-5, the complete variable domain is GAGVSQSPSNKVTEKGKDVELRCDPISGHTALYWYRQSLGQGLEFLIYFQGNSAPDKSGLPSDRFSAERTGGSVSTLTIQRTQQEDSAVYLCASSLATGIEQYFGPGTRLLVL.

The J gene is TRBJ2-5, the V gene TRBV10-3; the match to TRBD1 covers 9 bases. The CDR3 runs 13 residues. In germline, CDR1 is ENHRY, CDR2 SYGVKD. Trimming at V came to 6 bases and at J to 2 bases, leaving 1 base not matched to a gene. The CDR3 DNA reads TGTGCCATCAGGGGGACAGGGCAAGAGACCCAGTACTTC. As protein: CAIRGTGQETQYF.

The CDR3 nucleotides read TGCAGTGCCCCTGGCAGGGAATCCTACGAGCAGTACTTC. Translated, it gives CSAPGRESYEQYF. This sequence joins TRBV20-1 and TRBJ2-7; a weak D match, TRBD1 (5 bases). V gave up 6 bases and J gave up 1 base, with 13 bases separating them. Per the germline V gene, CDR1 is DFQATT and CDR2 is SNEGSKA (reference sequence). The CDR3 extends over 13 amino acids.

Here the CDR3 reads CASSPEDRANQPQHF. The CDR3 bases are TGCGCCAGCAGCCCTGAGGACAGGGCCAATCAGCCCCAGCATTTT. The V and J genes are TRBV5-1 and TRBJ1-5, with TRBD1 matching 8 bases. The CDR3 consists of 15 residues. Per the germline V gene, CDR1 is SGHRS and CDR2 is YFSETQ. The J segment lost 3 bases and the V segment lost 4 bases, leaving 6 bases of the junction unmatched.

This clonotype was picked up many times. The chain has TRBV4-2 and TRBJ2-6; D possibly corresponds to TRBD2 (5 bases). V shed 1 base and J shed 0 bases, with 7 bases lying between them. Germline V gene data show CDR1 as LGHNA and CDR2 as YNFKEQ. CDR3 size: 16 residues. CDR3 nucleotides: TGTGCCAGCAGCCAAGTTGGGAGCTCTGGGGCCAACGTCCTGACTTTC. The encoded protein is CASSQVGSSGANVLTF.

This clonotype was detected ten times or more. The chain recombines TRBV7-2 with TRBJ2-3, with a possible D match to TRBD1 (6 bases). Per germline, CDR1 SGHTA and CDR2 FQGNSA. The CDR3 sequence is 14 residues long. V lost 3 bases and J lost 2, with 9 bases in between. Written as DNA, the CDR3 is TGTGCCAGCAGCTTGGGGGCATTCACAGATACGCAGTATTTT. Translated: CASSLGAFTDTQYF.

With regard to this clonotype: The junction departs from germline at one end; a sequencing error may be responsible. V gene TRBV7-2 combines with J gene TRBJ1-5; D unclear. There are 14 residues in the CDR3. From germline, CDR1 is SGHTA and CDR2 FQGNSA. CDR3 loop: CASCFTNSNQPQHF. CDR3 nucleotides: TGTGCCAGCTGCTTCACCAATAGCAATCAGCCCCAGCATTTT.

This clonotype came up a few times. The chain carries TRBV5-5 and TRBJ1-1, with TRBD1 as a possible D gene (6 bases). The CDR3 has 15 amino acids. The germline V and J ends were trimmed by 3 bases and 0 bases, with 12 bases remaining between them. Looked up from germline, CDR1 is SGHKS and CDR2 is YYEKEE (reference sequence). CDR3 in amino acids: CASSWTGTLNTEAFF. CDR3 bases: TGTGCCAGCAGCTGGACCGGGACATTGAACACTGAAGCTTTCTTT.

Concerning this clonotype: A junction end diverges from the germline sequence, so it may reflect a read error. The chain uses TRBV24-1 and TRBJ2-1, with 9 bases matching TRBD1. The DNA end favors TRBJ2-7, so the J call may be wrong. CDR1 and CDR2 (germline): KGHDR, SFDVKD. This CDR3 contains 16 residues. CDR3 nucleotides: TGCGCCACCAGTGATACAGGGGGCAGGTCCTACAATGAGCAGTACTTC. Translating it yields CATSDTGGRSYNEQYF.

This clonotype is labeled as medium-sized. The CDR3 nucleotides read TGTGCCACCGGACTAGCGGGGGGCGGCAATGAGCAGTTCTTC. Residues: CATGLAGGGNEQFF. The genes are TRBV24-1 and TRBJ2-1, with TRBD2 matching 14 bases. This CDR3 region has 14 residues. With V trimmed by 9 bases and J by 6 bases, 3 bases remained unmatched. Germline lookup yields CDR1 KGHDR and CDR2 SFDVKD.

In regard to this clonotype: Being one base from a much bigger clone, this may be a read error. No conserved phenylalanine or tryptophan is present at the end of the CDR3, so a read error is the likely explanation. The chain recombines TRBV5-5 with TRBJ2-5; TRBD2 is a possible D gene (6 bases). Trimming took off 0 bases at V and 5 bases at J, with 17 bases between the two ends. The CDR3 consists of 16 residues. CDR1 SGHKS and CDR2 YYEKEE come from the germline V gene (reference sequence). CDR3 DNA: TGTGCCAGCAGCTTGGCCGGAGGGATAAATTATGAGACCCAGTACCTC. It encodes CASSLAGGINYETQYL.

The chain combines TRBV7-2 with TRBJ2-7; possible D gene TRBD2, 8 bases. CDR1 and CDR2 (germline): SGHTA, FQGNSA. Trimming shortened V by 5 bases and J by 6 bases, and 17 bases separated the two germline ends. The CDR3 is 14 residues long. The CDR3 is CASSPGLGGTEQYF. For the CDR3, the DNA is TGTGCCAGCAGCCCGGGACTAGGGGGCACCGAGCAGTACTTC.

The rearrangement joins TRBV6-5 to TRBJ2-1; no definite D call. Per the germline V gene, CDR1 is MNHEY and CDR2 is SVGAGI. The CDR3 loop spans 14 amino acids. V was trimmed by 5 bases and J by 8 bases, leaving 16 bases between them. CDR3 in amino acids: CASSVEKGTDEQFF. CDR3 sequence (DNA): TGTGCCAGCAGTGTGGAGAAAGGAACAGATGAGCAGTTCTTC.

V usage is TRBV20-1 and J usage is TRBJ2-3; D is perhaps TRBD1 or TRBD2 (6 bases each). V lost 6 bases, J lost 5 bases, and 21 bases lay in between. Germline V lookup: CDR1 DFQATT, CDR2 SNEGSKA (reference sequence). The CDR3 totals 15 residues. The CDR3 reads CSAGWRGRLGDTQYF. CDR3 DNA sequence: TGCAGTGCCGGATGGAGGGGGAGGCTTGGAGATACGCAGTATTTT.

This chain links TRBV5-6 with TRBJ2-4, with TRBD1 matching over 8 bases. This CDR3 region has 16 residues. Germline V gene sequence: CDR1 SGHDT, CDR2 YYEEEE. Losses at the gene ends were 2 bases for V and 5 bases for J; bases not matched to a gene: 9. CDR3 amino acids: CASSFFGTGYQNIQYF. CDR3 DNA: TGTGCCAGCAGCTTTTTTGGGACAGGTTATCAAAACATTCAGTACTTC.

The chain employs TRBV27 and TRBJ2-1; possible D gene TRBD2, 5 bases. The closer fit of TRBJ2-7 to the DNA end suggests the J call may be wrong. Germline-derived CDR1 and CDR2 are MNHEY and SMNVEV (reference sequence). The CDR3 has 16 residues. CDR3: CASSPDSRSSYNEQYF. CDR3 DNA: TGTGCCAGCAGTCCGGACTCCCGGAGCTCCTACAATGAGCAGTACTTC.

The rearrangement joins TRBV20-1 to TRBJ2-1; D ambiguous. The ends were cut back, 0 bases at V and 9 bases at J, with 9 bases in the middle. CDR1 is DFQATT and CDR2 is SNEGSKA in the germline V gene (reference sequence). The length of the CDR3 is 12 residues. DNA for the CDR3: TGCAGTGCTAGAGATTTTACAGCTGAGCAGTTCTTC. Protein sequence: CSARDFTAEQFF.

This clonotype was found many times. This chain connects TRBV12-3 or TRBV12-4 to TRBJ2-5; 11 positions agree with TRBD1. CDR3 length: 16 residues. V trimming: 6 bases; J trimming: 0 bases; junction bases outside the gene matches: 6. DNA for the CDR3: TGTGCCAGCAGCCAGAGGACAGGGGGCTACCAAGAGACCCAGTACTTC. It yields the protein CASSQRTGGYQETQYF.

Here the CDR3 reads CASSLRFVGQGPTLGDEQYF. The CDR3 nucleotides are TGTGCCAGCAGCCTCCGTTTTGTGGGACAGGGGCCAACCTTGGGAGACGAGCAGTACTTC. V is TRBV7-8 and J is TRBJ2-5; 10 nucleotides agree with TRBD1. The J call may be wrong; the DNA end is better matched by TRBJ2-7. This CDR3 has 20 residues. Germline values: CDR1 SGHVS, CDR2 FQNEAQ.

The gene calls are TRBV7-3 and TRBJ2-1, with 12 positions matching TRBD2. The V and J ends lost 3 bases and 7 bases, in that order; junction bases with no gene match: 7. This CDR3 has 16 residues. Germline CDR1 reads SGHTA; CDR2 reads FQGTGA. The CDR3 loop reads CASSFPSGGGINEQFF. The CDR3, as DNA: TGTGCCAGCAGCTTCCCTAGCGGGGGGGGTATAAATGAGCAGTTCTTC.

This clonotype was seen a handful of times. The chain carries TRBV4-3 and TRBJ2-2, with D perhaps TRBD1 (6 bases). With 0 bases removed from V and 5 bases from J, the gap between germline ends came to 10 bases. The V gene's germline CDR1 is LGHNA and CDR2 YSLEER. The CDR3 length is 15 residues. The CDR3 spells CASSQDSQGTGELFF. DNA for the CDR3: TGCGCCAGCAGCCAAGATAGTCAGGGGACCGGGGAGCTGTTTTTT.